The subject of this entry is one T cell receptor beta chain. The antigen is undetermined. This specimen comes from a study of cytomegalovirus exposure and HLA in healthy donors. Study summary: Around 89 million unique TCRs from HLA-typed donors made up an early data release.

Study findings and constraints: Per published accounts, TCR beta sequences correctly predicted the HLA-A and HLA-B alleles of most subjects.

The PCR used 60 Vbeta and 13 Jbeta primers. Measured with immunoSEQ multiplex PCR; TCRdb has only the in-frame clones, and not every one. This table holds about 200,000 clones, roughly 79% found once. There are 15 residues in the CDR3. V lost 4 bases and J lost 3; bases outside the gene matches: 7. Germline CDR1 is MGHDK and CDR2 is SYGVNS. What was sequenced was PBMCs. This sequence was found in a young man in good health and CMV-seronegative. This chain joins TRBV25-1 and TRBJ1-1; the match to TRBD1 covers 8 bases. CDR3 DNA sequence: TGTGCCAGCAGTGCGGGGTCGACAGGGGACACTGAAGCTTTCTTT. Translated: CASSAGSTGDTEAFF.